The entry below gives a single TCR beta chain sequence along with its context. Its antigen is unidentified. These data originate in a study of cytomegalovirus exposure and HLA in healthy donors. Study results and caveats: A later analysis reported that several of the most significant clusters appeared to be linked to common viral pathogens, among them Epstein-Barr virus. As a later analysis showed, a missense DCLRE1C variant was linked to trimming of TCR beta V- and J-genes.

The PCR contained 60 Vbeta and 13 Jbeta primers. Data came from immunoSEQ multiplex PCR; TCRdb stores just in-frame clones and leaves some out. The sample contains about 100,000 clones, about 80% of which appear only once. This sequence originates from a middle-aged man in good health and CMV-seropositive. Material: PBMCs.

The CDR3 sequence: CASSAQGLSNQPQHF. The CDR3 DNA sequence: TGTGCCAGCAGTGCACAGGGGCTTAGCAATCAGCCCCAGCATTTT. V usage is TRBV6-6 and J usage is TRBJ1-5, with 7 bases matching TRBD1. Germline CDR1 reads MNHNY; CDR2 reads SVGAGI (reference sequence). J gave up 0 bases and V 5 bases, and 4 bases lay outside the gene matches. This CDR3 has 15 amino acids.